The 2 T cell receptor beta chains in this list originate from one sample, sequenced in a study of cytomegalovirus exposure and HLA in healthy donors. PCR primers comprised 60 Vbeta and 13 Jbeta primers. The protocol was immunoSEQ multiplex PCR, while the TCRdb copy is restricted to in-frame clones and leaves out a portion. Among fewer than 200,000 clones listed, approximately 80% were seen once. Sequenced sample: PBMCs. Receptor source: a man younger than 35 in good health and CMV-seropositive.

J is TRBJ1-5 and V is TRBV6-5, with a weak D call TRBD1 (5 bases). Trimming shortened V by 5 bases and J by 6 bases, and 14 bases separated the two germline ends. The germline CDR1 and CDR2 sequences are MNHEY and SVGAGI. This CDR3 has 14 residues. CDR3 sequence (DNA): TGTGCCAGCAGTACGACAGTTCTGGCTCAGCCCCAGCATTTT. Amino acids: CASSTTVLAQPQHF.

The gene calls are TRBV2 and TRBJ2-7; D perhaps matches TRBD2 (6 bases). Trimming took off 5 bases at V and 5 bases at J, with 13 bases between the two ends. This CDR3 contains 13 residues. CDR1 and CDR2 from the germline V gene are SNHLY and FYNNEI. The CDR3 region has the DNA TGTGCCAGCAGTCCCCAAGCGGGCGACGAGCAGTACTTC. It translates to CASSPQAGDEQYF.